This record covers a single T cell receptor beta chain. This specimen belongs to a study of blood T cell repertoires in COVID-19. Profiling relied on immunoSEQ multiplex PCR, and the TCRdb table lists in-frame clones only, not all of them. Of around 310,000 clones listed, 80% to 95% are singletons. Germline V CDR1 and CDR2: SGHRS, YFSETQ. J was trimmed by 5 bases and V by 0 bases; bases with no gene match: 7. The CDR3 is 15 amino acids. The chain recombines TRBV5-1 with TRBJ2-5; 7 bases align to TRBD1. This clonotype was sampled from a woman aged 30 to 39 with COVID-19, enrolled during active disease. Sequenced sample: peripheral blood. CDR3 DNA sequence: TGCGCCAGCAGCTTGGGAGGGGGCGGATTTGAGACCCAGTACTTC. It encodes CASSLGGGGFETQYF.